One sample yielded the 25 T cell receptor beta chains listed below, sequenced in a study of shared clonotypes between healthy human individuals. Produced via immunoSEQ multiplex PCR; TCRdb's table is partial and in-frame only. The sample contains roughly 890,000 clones, roughly 92% of which appear only once. Naive CD8 cells, CD45RO-negative and positively selected for CCR7, excluded terminally differentiated effector memory CD45RA+ cells. Sequencing was performed on naive CD8+ T cells sorted from blood. Receptors were obtained from a man aged 25-45 years in good health.

Remarks on this clone: This may stem from a read error, because a much larger clone lies one nucleotide away. CDR3 nucleotide sequence: TGTGCCAGCAGCTACTACACTGAAGCTTTCTTT. This translates into CASSYYTEAFF. The V call is TRBV5-6, the J call TRBJ1-1; D not resolved. The germline gives CDR1 SGHDT, CDR2 YYEEEE. The germline V and J ends were trimmed by 3 bases and 3 bases, with 3 bases remaining between them. This CDR3 region has 11 residues.

The rearrangement uses TRBV19 and TRBJ1-5, with D maybe TRBD1 (5 bases). Germline CDR1 is LNHDA and CDR2 is SQIVND (reference sequence). Trimming took off 4 bases at V and 2 bases at J, with 9 bases between the two ends. The CDR3 extends over 14 amino acids. This CDR3 reads CASSTRGRNQPQHF. CDR3 DNA: TGTGCCAGTAGTACTAGGGGTCGCAATCAGCCCCAGCATTTT. Full variable domain (outside the CDR3, taken from reference TRBV19 and TRBJ1-5): DGGITQSPKYLFRKEGQNVTLSCEQNLNHDAMYWYRQDPGQGLRLIYYSQIVNDFQKGDIAEGYSVSREKKESFPLTVTSAQKNPTAFYLCASSTRGRNQPQHFGDGTRLSIL.

The chain couples TRBV27 to TRBJ2-2; D not resolved. V lost 1 base to trimming and J lost 4 bases, with 7 bases between them. This CDR3 has 14 residues. Germline lookup yields CDR1 MNHEY and CDR2 SMNVEV (reference sequence). The CDR3 DNA sequence: TGTGCCAGCAGTTTATATTCAAGCACCGGGGAGCTGTTTTTT. Its protein is CASSLYSSTGELFF.

The J gene is TRBJ2-7, the V gene TRBV7-2, with D possibly TRBD2 on 6 matching bases. Trimming left V 5 bases short and J 3 bases short, with 29 bases between. Germline CDR1 SGHTA, CDR2 FQGNSA. The CDR3 spans 19 residues. This chain's CDR3 is CASSPRKLGPRYSGYEQYF. In DNA, the CDR3 is TGTGCCAGCAGCCCAAGAAAACTGGGACCTCGGTATAGCGGCTACGAGCAGTACTTC.

The CDR3 reads CASSIRVSAEMNTEAFF. The DNA of the CDR3 is TGTGCCAGCAGTATCAGGGTTTCGGCCGAAATGAACACTGAAGCTTTCTTT. This chain uses TRBV2 with TRBJ1-1, with D possibly TRBD1 on 5 matching bases. CDR3 length equals 17 residues. V dropped 5 bases and J dropped 0 bases, with 19 bases sitting between them. Germline CDR1 and CDR2: SNHLY and FYNNEI.

V is TRBV7-8 and J is TRBJ2-7; the match to TRBD1 covers 9 bases. The CDR3 runs 15 residues. V dropped 5 bases and J dropped 2; count of bases not matched to a gene: 7. The germline V gene has CDR1 SGHVS and CDR2 FQNEAQ. CDR3 sequence: CASSNPGTGTYEQYF. The CDR3 nucleotides read TGTGCCAGCAGCAACCCCGGGACAGGGACCTACGAGCAGTACTTC.

With regard to this clone: Germline is not matched at one junction end, which may reflect a read error. CDR3 amino acids: CASSLWEGETQYF. The CDR3 nucleotides are TGTGCTAGCAGCCTCTGGGAGGGAGAGACCCAGTACTTC. The V and J genes are TRBV7-7 and TRBJ2-5, with 7 positions matching TRBD2. CDR3 size: 13 residues. Germline values: CDR1 SSHAT, CDR2 FNYEAQ (reference sequence). Drawing the rest from reference TRBV7-7 and TRBJ2-5, the complete variable domain is GAGVSQSPRYKVTKRGQDVTLRCDPISSHATLYWYQQALGQGPEFLTYFNYEAQPDKSGLPSDRFSAERPEGSISTLTIQRTEQRDSAMYRCASSLWEGETQYFGPGTRLLVL.

The rearrangement links TRBV19 to TRBJ2-7, with 9 bases fitting TRBD2. Trimming took 8 bases from V and 3 from J; bases not matched to a gene: 5. This CDR3 region has 13 residues. The germline V gene encodes CDR1 LNHDA and CDR2 SQIVND (reference sequence). DNA for the CDR3: TGTGCCAGTCGACTAGCGGTGGGCTACGAGCAGTACTTC. Its protein is CASRLAVGYEQYF.

The chain uses TRBV27 and TRBJ2-2; D is ambiguous. CDR3 size: 15 residues. The germline CDR1 and CDR2 sequences are MNHEY and SMNVEV (reference sequence). Trimming pared 4 bases from V and 3 bases from J, leaving 12 bases between. The CDR3 DNA follows: TGTGCCAGCAGTTCCCGCCGCGCCTACACCGGGGAGCTGTTTTTT. Its protein product is CASSSRRAYTGELFF.

V usage is TRBV27 and J usage is TRBJ2-7, with 9 bases identical to TRBD1. This CDR3 spans 14 amino acids. Looked up from germline, CDR1 is MNHEY and CDR2 is SMNVEV (reference sequence). V shed 5 bases, J shed 5 bases, and the junction held 7 bases outside the gene matches. CDR3 in DNA: TGTGCCAGCAGTCCTCTCACAGGGGGCCACGAGCAGTACTTC. It specifies CASSPLTGGHEQYF.

The chain recombines TRBV19 with TRBJ1-1; the D is unclear. The CDR3 contains 15 residues. Looked up from germline, CDR1 is LNHDA and CDR2 is SQIVND (reference sequence). Deletions cut 3 bases from V and 1 base from J, with 12 bases between. The CDR3 DNA follows: TGTGCCAGTAGTATGAGTGAGGGCGGGAACACTGAAGCTTTCTTT. It yields the protein CASSMSEGGNTEAFF.

The chain combines TRBV27 with TRBJ2-5; D possibly matches TRBD1 or TRBD2 (5 bases each). The V end was cut by 8 bases, the J end by 5 bases, with 12 bases between. Germline V gene data show CDR1 as MNHEY and CDR2 as SMNVEV (reference sequence). This CDR3 is built from 12 residues. The CDR3 nucleotides read TGTGCCAGCGGACGAGGGGTGGAGACCCAGTACTTC. As protein: CASGRGVETQYF.

The rearrangement uses TRBV27 and TRBJ2-7; tentatively, D is TRBD2 (6 bases). There are 18 residues in the CDR3. CDR1 is MNHEY, CDR2 SMNVEV, per germline (reference sequence). V lost 4 bases, J lost 2 bases, and 24 bases lay in between. CDR3: CASSSPTIGGSYPYEQYF. In DNA, the CDR3 is TGTGCCAGCAGTTCCCCTACCATTGGAGGGAGTTACCCCTACGAGCAGTACTTC.

V usage is TRBV7-8 and J usage is TRBJ1-4; TRBD1 is a possible D gene (6 bases). The V gene's germline CDR1 is SGHVS and CDR2 FQNEAQ. V gave up 1 base and J gave up 4 bases, with 10 bases separating them. The CDR3 sequence is 15 residues long. CDR3 protein: CASSLEGGHNEKLFF. CDR3 sequence (DNA): TGTGCCAGCAGCTTAGAGGGGGGCCATAATGAAAAACTGTTTTTT. Filled out from reference TRBV7-8 and TRBJ1-4, the complete variable domain reads GAGVSQSPRYKVAKRGQDVALRCDPISGHVSLFWYQQALGQGPEFLTYFQNEAQLDKSGLPSDRFFAERPEGSVSTLKIQRTQQEDSAVYLCASSLEGGHNEKLFFGSGTQLSVL.

The CDR3 spells CASSFPRTSGSETQYF. CDR3 nucleotides: TGTGCCAGCAGCTTCCCCCGGACTAGCGGGAGTGAGACCCAGTACTTC. V gene TRBV7-2 combines with J gene TRBJ2-5, with 13 positions matching TRBD2. The CDR3 is 16 residues long. The trim removed 3 bases at V and 5 bases at J, leaving 6 bases unmatched. CDR1 and CDR2 from the germline V gene are SGHTA and FQGNSA.

This sequence joins TRBV7-9 and TRBJ2-3, with TRBD2 as a possible D gene (6 bases). CDR1 SEHNR and CDR2 FQNEAQ come from the germline V gene (reference sequence). The length of the CDR3 is 16 residues. Trimming left V 4 bases short and J 3 bases short, with 17 bases between. The CDR3 region is CASSSSSGAKTDTQYF. The CDR3, as DNA: TGTGCCAGCAGCTCAAGCTCGGGAGCTAAAACAGATACGCAGTATTTT.

The gene calls are TRBV20-1 and TRBJ2-7, with unresolved D. The CDR3 runs to 11 residues. Germline CDR1 is DFQATT and CDR2 is SNEGSKA (reference sequence). V shed 0 bases and J shed 6 bases, with 6 bases lying between them. Here the CDR3 reads CSARDLTEQYF. The CDR3 DNA sequence: TGCAGTGCTAGAGATTTGACCGAGCAGTACTTC.

The V gene is TRBV15, the J gene TRBJ2-1; D gene uncertain. V lost 1 base to trimming and J lost 3 bases, with 4 bases between them. Germline-derived CDR1 and CDR2 are LNHNV and YYDKDF (reference sequence). The CDR3 is made up of 13 amino acids. DNA for the CDR3: TGTGCCACCAGCAGAGTGGACTACAATGAGCAGTTCTTC. Amino acids: CATSRVDYNEQFF.

The J gene is TRBJ1-3, the V gene TRBV7-6; weak D call: TRBD1 (5 bases). V was trimmed by 1 base and J by 0 bases, leaving 19 bases between them. From germline, CDR1 is SGHVS and CDR2 FNYEAQ. CDR3 size: 19 residues. CDR3 in amino acids: CASSLGSMLTDASGNTIYF. The CDR3 bases are TGTGCCAGCAGCTTAGGATCTATGTTGACAGACGCCTCTGGAAACACCATATATTTT.

This chain uses TRBV9 with TRBJ2-7; D is possibly TRBD2 (7 bases). The germline V and J ends were trimmed by 5 bases and 5 bases, with 11 bases remaining between them. This CDR3 spans 12 amino acids. Germline assignment: CDR1 SGDLS and CDR2 YYNGEE. The CDR3 reads CASSGGAHEQYF. The CDR3 bases are TGTGCCAGCAGTGGGGGGGCCCACGAGCAGTACTTC.

V is TRBV7-6 and J is TRBJ2-2; D is undetermined. Germline V gene sequence: CDR1 SGHVS, CDR2 FNYEAQ. The V end lost 5 bases, the J end lost 2 bases, and 9 bases lay between the germline ends. The CDR3 runs 14 residues. For the CDR3, the DNA is TGTGCCAGCAGCCCCAGTTTTAACACCGGGGAGCTGTTTTTT. Protein product: CASSPSFNTGELFF.

The chain couples TRBV30 to TRBJ1-1, with D perhaps TRBD1 (5 bases). V lost 5 bases, J lost 4 bases, and 23 bases lay in between. Germline CDR1 GTSNPN, CDR2 SVGIG (reference sequence). CDR3 size: 16 residues. The CDR3 spells CAWGLSGTPVGTEAFF. The CDR3, as DNA: TGTGCCTGGGGGCTCTCCGGGACGCCGGTTGGCACTGAAGCTTTCTTT. The full variable domain, with the rest looked up from reference TRBV30 and TRBJ1-1, is SQTIHQWPATLVQPVGSPLSLECTVEGTSNPNLYWYRQAAGRGLQLLFYSVGIGQISSEVPQNLSASRPQDRQFILSSKKLLLSDSGFYLCAWGLSGTPVGTEAFFGQGTRLTVV.

This chain uses TRBV19 with TRBJ1-1, with D possibly being TRBD1 (5 bases). V lost 1 base and J lost 5, with 14 bases in between. CDR3 length: 15 amino acids. CDR1 and CDR2 from the germline V gene are LNHDA and SQIVND (reference sequence). CDR3 protein: CASSIAGLSRTEAFF. The CDR3 region has the DNA TGTGCCAGTAGTATAGCAGGGCTGTCTAGGACTGAAGCTTTCTTT.

The chain recombines TRBV6-5 with TRBJ2-7; D remains ambiguous. Between the trimmed V and J ends, which lost 7 bases and 0 bases, there was a span of 10 bases. Germline CDR1 and CDR2: MNHEY and SVGAGI. The CDR3 runs 13 residues. The CDR3 nucleotides read TGTGCCAGCAAAGTCTTAAGCTCCTACGAGCAGTACTTC. Translating gives CASKVLSSYEQYF.

The genes are TRBV6-1 and TRBJ1-5; D might be TRBD1 (5 bases). The V gene lost 6 bases and the J gene lost 4 bases, with 16 bases spanning the gap. Germline V gene lookup returns CDR1 MNHNS and CDR2 SASEGT. The CDR3 totals 15 residues. CDR3 protein: CASSQPGDRNQPQHF. The CDR3 DNA is TGTGCCAGCAGCCAACCGGGGGACCGAAATCAGCCCCAGCATTTT.